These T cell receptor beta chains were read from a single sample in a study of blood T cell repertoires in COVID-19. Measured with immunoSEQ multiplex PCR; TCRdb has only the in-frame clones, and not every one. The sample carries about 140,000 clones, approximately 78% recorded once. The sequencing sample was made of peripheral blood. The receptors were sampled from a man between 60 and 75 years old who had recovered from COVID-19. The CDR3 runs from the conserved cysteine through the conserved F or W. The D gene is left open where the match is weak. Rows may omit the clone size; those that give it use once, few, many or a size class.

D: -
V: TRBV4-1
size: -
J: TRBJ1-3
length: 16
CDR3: CASSQEQAPSGNTIYF
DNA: TGCGCCAGCAGCCAAGAACAGGCACCCTCTGGAAACACCATATATTTT

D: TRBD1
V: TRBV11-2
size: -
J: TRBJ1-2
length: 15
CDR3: CASSLGAGGSRGYTF
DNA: TGTGCCAGCAGCTTAGGAGCAGGGGGGAGCCGTGGCTACACCTTC

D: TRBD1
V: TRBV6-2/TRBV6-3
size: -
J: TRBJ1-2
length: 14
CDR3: CASSYGQALFGYTF
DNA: TGTGCCAGCAGTTATGGACAGGCCCTCTTCGGCTACACCTTC

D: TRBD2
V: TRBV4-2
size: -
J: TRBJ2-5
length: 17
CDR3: CASSQDGTRGRGETQYF
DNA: TGTGCCAGCAGCCAGGACGGGACTAGAGGTCGCGGAGAGACCCAGTACTTC

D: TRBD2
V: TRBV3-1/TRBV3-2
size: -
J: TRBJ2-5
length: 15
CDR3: CASSQGLAGYETQYF
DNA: TGTGCCAGCAGCCAGGGACTAGCGGGATATGAGACCCAGTACTTC

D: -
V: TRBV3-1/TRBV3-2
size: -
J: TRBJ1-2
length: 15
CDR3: CASSLSQGRTHGYTF
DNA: TGTGCCAGCAGCCTATCACAGGGTAGGACTCACGGCTACACCTTC

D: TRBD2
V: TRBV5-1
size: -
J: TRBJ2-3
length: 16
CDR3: CASSSIAGGSTDTQYF
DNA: TGCGCCAGCAGCTCTATAGCGGGGGGCTCCACAGATACGCAGTATTTT

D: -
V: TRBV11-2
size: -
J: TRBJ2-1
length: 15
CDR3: CASSLAPAVGLEQFF
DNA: TGTGCCAGCAGCTTAGCGCCAGCGGTAGGGCTTGAGCAGTTCTTC

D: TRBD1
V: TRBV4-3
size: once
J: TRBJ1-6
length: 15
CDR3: CASSQGQGSNSPLHF
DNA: TGCGCCAGCAGCCAAGGACAGGGGTCTAATTCACCCCTCCACTTT

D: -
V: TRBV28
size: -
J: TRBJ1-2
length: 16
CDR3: CASSLGFGGTYYGYTF
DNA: TGTGCCAGCAGTTTGGGGTTCGGGGGAACTTACTATGGCTACACCTTC

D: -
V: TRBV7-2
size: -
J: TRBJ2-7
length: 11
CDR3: CASTQGVEQYF
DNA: TGTGCCAGCACCCAAGGGGTCGAGCAGTACTTC

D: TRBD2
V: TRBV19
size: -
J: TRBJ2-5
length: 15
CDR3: CASSIVGRYQETQYF
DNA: TGTGCCAGTAGTATAGTCGGGAGGTACCAAGAGACCCAGTACTTC

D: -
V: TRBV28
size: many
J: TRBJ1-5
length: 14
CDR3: CASSPAVGNQPQHF
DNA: TGTGCCAGCAGTCCCGCGGTGGGCAATCAGCCCCAGCATTTT

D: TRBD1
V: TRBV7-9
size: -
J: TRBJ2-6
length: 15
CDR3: CASSLTGAGANVLTF
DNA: TGTGCCAGCAGCTTGACAGGGGCTGGGGCCAACGTCCTGACTTTC

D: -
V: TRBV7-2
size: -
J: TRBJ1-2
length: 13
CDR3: CASSLTGSYGYTF
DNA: TGTGCCAGCAGCTTAACAGGGAGCTATGGCTACACCTTC

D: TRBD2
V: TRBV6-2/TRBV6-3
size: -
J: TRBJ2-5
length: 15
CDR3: CASSYLGLAEETQYF
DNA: TGTGCCAGCAGTTACTTGGGACTAGCGGAAGAGACCCAGTACTTC

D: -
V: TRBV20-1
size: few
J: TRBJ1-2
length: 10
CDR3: CSAHRDGYTF
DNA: TGCAGTGCCCATCGGGATGGCTACACCTTC

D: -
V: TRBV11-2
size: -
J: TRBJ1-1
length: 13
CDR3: CASSLGTGTEAFF
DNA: TGTGCCAGCAGCTTAGGAACGGGCACTGAAGCTTTCTTT

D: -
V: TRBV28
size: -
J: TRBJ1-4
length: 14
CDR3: CASRGGAHREKLFF
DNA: TGTGCCAGCAGGGGGGGGGCCCATAGAGAAAAACTGTTTTTT

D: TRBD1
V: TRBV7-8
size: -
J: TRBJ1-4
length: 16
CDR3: CASSLRRDRVGEKLFF
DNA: TGTGCCAGCAGCCTGCGCCGGGACAGGGTAGGGGAAAAACTGTTTTTT

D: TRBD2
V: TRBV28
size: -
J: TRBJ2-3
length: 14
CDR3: CASTRAGATDTQYF
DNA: TGTGCCAGCACCCGGGCGGGAGCCACAGATACGCAGTATTTT

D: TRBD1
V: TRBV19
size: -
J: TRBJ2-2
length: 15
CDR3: CASTRQGPNTGELFF
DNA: TGTGCCAGTACAAGACAGGGACCGAACACCGGGGAGCTGTTTTTT

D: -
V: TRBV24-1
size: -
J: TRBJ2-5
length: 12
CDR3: CATSDSGVTQYF
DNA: TGTGCCACCAGTGATTCAGGGGTGACCCAGTACTTC

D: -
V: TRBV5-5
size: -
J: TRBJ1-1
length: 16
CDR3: CASSLVVTGRNTEAFF
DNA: TGTGCCAGCAGCTTGGTGGTAACAGGGAGGAACACTGAAGCTTTCTTT

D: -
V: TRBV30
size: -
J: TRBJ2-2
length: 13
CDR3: CAWSAGLTGELFF
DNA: TGTGCCTGGAGCGCGGGACTCACCGGGGAGCTGTTTTTT

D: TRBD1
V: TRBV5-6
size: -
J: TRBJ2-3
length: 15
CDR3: CASSPAAGGSDTQYF
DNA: TGTGCCAGCAGCCCGGCTGCAGGGGGTTCAGATACGCAGTATTTT

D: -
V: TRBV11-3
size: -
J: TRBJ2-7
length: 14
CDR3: CASSPRGSSYEQYF
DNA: TGTGCCAGCAGCCCAAGGGGAAGCTCCTACGAGCAGTACTTC

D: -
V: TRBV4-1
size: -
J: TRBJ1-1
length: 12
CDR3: CASSLRNTEAFF
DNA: TGCGCCAGCAGCCTGCGAAACACTGAAGCTTTCTTT

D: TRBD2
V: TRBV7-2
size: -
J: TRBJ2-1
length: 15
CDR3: CASSPPSGRGNEQFF
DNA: TGTGCCAGCAGCCCTCCTAGCGGGAGGGGCAATGAGCAGTTCTTC

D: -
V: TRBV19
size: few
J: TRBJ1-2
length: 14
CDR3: CASSMGSTNYGYTF
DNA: TGTGCCAGTAGTATGGGCTCAACTAACTATGGCTACACCTTC

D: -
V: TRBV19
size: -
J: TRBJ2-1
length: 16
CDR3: CASSIPAGLLNNEQFF
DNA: TGTGCCAGTAGTATACCTGCGGGACTCCTAAACAATGAGCAGTTCTTC

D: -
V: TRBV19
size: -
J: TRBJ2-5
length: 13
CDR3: CASSPTGQETQYF
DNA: TGTGCCAGTAGTCCGACGGGTCAAGAGACCCAGTACTTC

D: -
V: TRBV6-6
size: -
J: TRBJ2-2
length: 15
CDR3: CASSSGTQNTGELFF
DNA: TGTGCCAGCAGCTCCGGGACACAGAACACCGGGGAGCTGTTTTTT

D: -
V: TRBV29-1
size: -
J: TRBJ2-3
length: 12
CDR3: CSVGAGEDTQYF
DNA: TGCAGCGTAGGGGCAGGGGAGGATACGCAGTATTTT

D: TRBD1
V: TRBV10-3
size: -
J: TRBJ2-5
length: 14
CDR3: CAISGTGGAETQYF
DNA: TGTGCCATCAGTGGTACAGGGGGCGCAGAGACCCAGTACTTC

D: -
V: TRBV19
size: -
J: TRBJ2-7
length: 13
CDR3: CASSIGHTYEQYF
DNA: TGTGCCAGTAGTATAGGGCACACCTACGAGCAGTACTTC

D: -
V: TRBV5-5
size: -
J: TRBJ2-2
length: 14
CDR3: CASSLEGGTGELFF
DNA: TGTGCCAGCAGCTTGGAAGGGGGCACCGGGGAGCTGTTTTTT

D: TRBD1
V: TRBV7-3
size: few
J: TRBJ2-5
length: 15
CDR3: CASSLGGQGPETQYF
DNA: TGTGCCAGCAGCTTAGGAGGACAGGGGCCAGAGACCCAGTACTTC

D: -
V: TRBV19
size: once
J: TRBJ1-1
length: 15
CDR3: CASSMTDQGNTEAFF
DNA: TGTGCCAGTAGTATGACCGATCAGGGAAACACTGAAGCTTTCTTT

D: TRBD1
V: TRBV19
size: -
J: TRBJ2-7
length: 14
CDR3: CASSIRQGYYEQYF
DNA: TGTGCCAGTAGTATACGACAGGGGTACTACGAGCAGTACTTC

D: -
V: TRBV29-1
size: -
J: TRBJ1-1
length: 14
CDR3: CSVDAGILNTEAFF
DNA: TGCAGCGTCGACGCGGGAATCCTGAACACTGAAGCTTTCTTT

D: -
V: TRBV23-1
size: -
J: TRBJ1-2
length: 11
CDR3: CASSPGNGYTF
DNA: TGCGCCAGCAGCCCAGGGAATGGCTACACCTTC

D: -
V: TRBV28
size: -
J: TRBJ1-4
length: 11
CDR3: CASTRGVRLFF
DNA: TGTGCCAGCACCCGGGGGGTCCGGCTGTTTTTT